One sample yielded the 20 T cell receptor beta chains listed below, sequenced in a study of T cell responses to AZD1222 COVID-19 vaccine. Clones were read by immunoSEQ multiplex PCR, and TCRdb kept only the in-frame ones, dropping some. The sample includes approximately 150,000 clones, 85% to 95% of them seen just once. The sample here was peripheral blood, taken after recovery from COVID-19. The receptors come from an adult who had recovered from COVID-19.

The rearrangement links TRBV5-8 to TRBJ2-5; 9 bases map to TRBD1. The CDR3 covers 17 residues. The trim removed 3 bases at V and 4 bases at J, leaving 13 bases unmatched. Germline V gives CDR1 SGHTS, CDR2 YDEGEE. CDR3 loop: CASSWGGLQGAGETQYF. CDR3 DNA sequence: TGTGCCAGCAGCTGGGGTGGGCTACAGGGGGCTGGAGAGACCCAGTACTTC.

This chain links TRBV16 with TRBJ1-6; no reliable D call. Germline values: CDR1 KGHSY, CDR2 FQNENV. V was trimmed by 2 bases and J by 9 bases, leaving 20 bases between them. The CDR3 extends over 17 amino acids. CDR3 region: CASSQSRGGLDGSPLHF. The CDR3 DNA reads as TGTGCCAGCAGCCAAAGTCGGGGTGGCCTCGATGGTTCACCCCTCCACTTT.

The rearrangement uses TRBV18 and TRBJ2-7, with a possible D match to TRBD2 (5 bases). CDR3 length: 13 residues. Trimming took 6 bases from V and 5 from J, leaving 14 bases between them. Germline V lookup: CDR1 KGHSH, CDR2 LQKENI. CDR3 nucleotide sequence: TGTGCCAGCTCCCCGACGGAGGTTCACGAGCAGTACTTC. As protein: CASSPTEVHEQYF.

The chain combines TRBV2 with TRBJ2-7; 7 bases are shared with TRBD1. Germline-derived CDR1 and CDR2 are SNHLY and FYNNEI. The V and J ends lost 5 bases and 4 bases, in that order; junction bases with no gene match: 8. The CDR3 contains 14 residues. The CDR3 here is CASSSGTARYEQYF. CDR3 DNA sequence: TGTGCCAGCAGTTCTGGGACAGCCCGATACGAGCAGTACTTC.

Only one count was recorded for this clone. CDR3: CASSFLSTDTQYF. The CDR3 coding sequence is TGCGCCAGCAGCTTCCTAAGCACAGATACGCAGTATTTT. The chain links TRBV5-1 to TRBJ2-3, with D hard to call. This CDR3 is built from 13 residues. The germline CDR1 and CDR2 sequences are SGHRS and YFSETQ. The V gene lost 2 bases and the J gene lost 0 bases, with 4 bases spanning the gap.

This chain links TRBV7-8 with TRBJ2-7; D gene ambiguous. The germline V gene encodes CDR1 SGHVS and CDR2 FQNEAQ. The length of the CDR3 is 14 residues. V was clipped by 4 bases and J by 3 bases, with 13 bases between them. CDR3 nucleotides: TGTGCCAGCAGCTCTTACAATGGGGACTACGAGCAGTACTTC. Amino acids: CASSSYNGDYEQYF.

Worth noting for this clone: Germline is not matched at one junction end, which may reflect a read error. The rearrangement joins TRBV10-1 to TRBJ1-1, with D unclear. Germline CDR1 reads WNHNN; CDR2 reads SYGVQD (reference sequence). CDR3 length equals 9 residues. CDR3 protein: CASSDGVPF. In nucleotides, the CDR3 is TGCGCCAGCAGTGATGGCGTCCCCTTT.

This sequence joins TRBV28 and TRBJ2-6, with a weak D call TRBD1 (6 bases). The CDR3 has 17 residues. The germline CDR1 and CDR2 sequences are MDHEN and SYDVKM. Trimming pared 5 bases from V and 2 bases from J, leaving 16 bases between. CDR3 bases: TGTGCCAGCAGTCCCGACCCCGGGACACCTGGGGCCAACGTCCTGACTTTC. Amino acids: CASSPDPGTPGANVLTF.

The CDR3 DNA follows: TGTGCCAGCCCCCCAACAGGGCAGCCTAGCACAGATACGCAGTATTTT. This encodes CASPPTGQPSTDTQYF. The chain recombines TRBV28 with TRBJ2-3; TRBD1 is a possible D gene (6 bases). Trimming left V 8 bases short and J 0 bases short, with 18 bases between. Germline V gene lookup returns CDR1 MDHEN and CDR2 SYDVKM. The CDR3 has 16 amino acids.

The rearrangement uses TRBV6-5 and TRBJ2-2; D may be TRBD2 (6 bases). Between the trimmed V and J ends, which lost 7 bases and 1 base, there was a span of 10 bases. Germline loops: CDR1 MNHEY, CDR2 SVGAGI. The CDR3 is 14 amino acids. The CDR3 region is CASTLGLNTGELFF. The CDR3 nucleotides are TGTGCCAGCACCTTGGGACTGAACACCGGGGAGCTGTTTTTT.

This CDR3 is CASSARQVVNTEAFF. The CDR3 DNA sequence: TGTGCCAGCAGTGCCCGACAGGTAGTGAACACTGAAGCTTTCTTT. The gene calls are TRBV28 and TRBJ1-1, with D possibly TRBD1 on 6 matching bases. CDR1 and CDR2 from the germline V gene are MDHEN and SYDVKM. The CDR3 contains 15 residues. The ends were cut back, 5 bases at V and 0 bases at J, with 13 bases in the middle.

The chain employs TRBV11-1 and TRBJ2-7, with TRBD1 identical over 8 bases. The V gene end was trimmed by 5 bases and the J gene end by 2 bases; junction bases not matched to a gene: 5. CDR1 is SGHAT and CDR2 is FQDESV in the germline V gene (reference sequence). The CDR3 is made up of 14 amino acids. The CDR3 is CASSPDRGTYEQYF. The CDR3 DNA reads TGTGCCAGCAGCCCCGACAGGGGTACCTACGAGCAGTACTTC.

J is TRBJ1-2 and V is TRBV18; TRBD1 matches at 8 bases. The CDR3 is 15 amino acids. Losses at the gene ends were 3 bases for V and 4 bases for J; bases not matched to a gene: 7. Germline CDR1 is KGHSH and CDR2 is LQKENI. CDR3 sequence (DNA): TGTGCCAGCTCACCCGGACAGGGCGGAGGCTATGGCTACACCTTC. Residues: CASSPGQGGGYGYTF.

The chain links TRBV6-1 to TRBJ2-3, with D hard to call. The CDR3 contains 16 residues. The germline V and J ends were trimmed by 4 bases and 0 bases, with 14 bases remaining between them. Germline V lookup: CDR1 MNHNS, CDR2 SASEGT. In DNA form, the CDR3 reads TGTGCCAGCAGTGGGCGGAAACCGGGTAGCACAGATACGCAGTATTTT. Its translation is CASSGRKPGSTDTQYF.

V usage is TRBV18 and J usage is TRBJ2-1; a weak D match, TRBD1 (6 bases). Trimming pared 1 base from V and 8 bases from J, leaving 15 bases between. There are 15 residues in the CDR3. The V gene's germline CDR1 is KGHSH and CDR2 LQKENI. The CDR3 nucleotides are TGTGCCAGCTCACCACTGCCAGGGGTGGTCCATGAGCAGTTCTTC. This codes for CASSPLPGVVHEQFF.

V is TRBV5-1 and J is TRBJ2-7, with 7 bases aligning to TRBD1. This CDR3 is built from 16 residues. CDR1 and CDR2 (germline): SGHRS, YFSETQ. V shed 2 bases and J 0 bases; nucleotides not matched to a gene: 8. The CDR3 loop reads CASSFTGTDLSYEQYF. The DNA of the CDR3 is TGCGCCAGCAGCTTCACCGGGACAGACCTCTCCTACGAGCAGTACTTC.

The chain carries TRBV9 and TRBJ1-3; D not certain. The CDR3 loop spans 14 amino acids. The V gene lost 3 bases and the J gene lost 5 bases, with 12 bases spanning the gap. The germline V gene encodes CDR1 SGDLS and CDR2 YYNGEE. CDR3 nucleotide sequence: TGTGCCAGCAGCGAGACGGAGTTACGAAACACCATATATTTT. Its protein is CASSETELRNTIYF.

The chain combines TRBV6-5 with TRBJ2-7, with 8 positions matching TRBD2. V was clipped by 10 bases and J by 2 bases; unmatched bases: 13. This CDR3 is built from 15 residues. The germline CDR1 and CDR2 sequences are MNHEY and SVGAGI. CDR3: CAIRGLAGLAYEQYF. CDR3 nucleotides: TGTGCCATCCGCGGGCTAGCGGGCTTGGCCTACGAGCAGTACTTC.

The gene calls are TRBV5-1 and TRBJ2-7; D is uncertain. CDR3 length: 13 residues. Germline-derived CDR1 and CDR2 are SGHRS and YFSETQ. The V gene lost 0 bases and the J gene lost 3 bases, with 7 bases spanning the gap. This CDR3 is CASSLAGFYEQYF. As DNA, the CDR3 is TGCGCCAGCAGCTTGGCCGGGTTCTACGAGCAGTACTTC.

V usage is TRBV27 and J usage is TRBJ2-5; TRBD2 matches 9 bases. This CDR3 region has 19 residues. The J segment lost 0 bases and the V segment lost 2 bases, leaving 13 bases of the junction unmatched. The germline V gene encodes CDR1 MNHEY and CDR2 SMNVEV (reference sequence). CDR3 loop: CASSLRSGRWGLNQETQYF. The CDR3 DNA is TGTGCCAGCAGTTTAAGAAGCGGGAGGTGGGGCCTCAACCAAGAGACCCAGTACTTC.